This passage covers 29 T cell receptor beta chains from one sample sequenced in a study of tissue T cells after allogeneic stem cell transplantation. Measured with immunoSEQ multiplex PCR; TCRdb has only the in-frame clones, and not every one. The sample shows 48,000 or so clones, 65% to 80% of them seen only once. Sequenced sample: sorted cells pooled from one or two spleens. Receptors originate from a pool of C57BL/6 mice in good health.

Of note for this clone: Gene names follow the mouse nomenclature. This chain's CDR3 is CASSLDWGAQDTQYF. The CDR3 DNA, read in part, is TGTGCCAGCAGCCTCGACTGGGGGGCGCAAGACACCCAGTAC. The V call is TRBV2, the J call TRBJ2-5, with TRBD2 matching over 10 bases. The CDR3 end is not reached by the read, which stops 1 residue before it; the germline J gene fills it in. Germline V gene sequence: CDR1 LGHNA, CDR2 YSYQKL. Trimming removed 4 bases from V and 3 bases from J; junction bases left unmatched: 4. The CDR3 has 15 residues.

This clone has just one count. Gene names refer to mouse genes. The sequence runs out 1 residue before the end of the CDR3; the remainder is reconstructed from the germline J gene. The rearrangement joins TRBV1 to TRBJ2-5, with 8 bases that match TRBD2. J gave up 0 bases and V 6 bases, and 5 bases lay outside the gene matches. The germline gives CDR1 NSQYPW, CDR2 LRSPGD (reference sequence). This CDR3 has 15 amino acids. The CDR3 is CTCRPDWGNQDTQYF. CDR3 DNA (partial): TGCACCTGCAGGCCCGACTGGGGTAACCAAGACACCCAGTAC.

Note on this clone: The genes and germline here are from mouse. The CDR3 end lies 1 residue beyond the end of the read and is filled in from the germline J gene. The chain combines TRBV20 with TRBJ1-2, with 9 positions matching TRBD1. V lost 7 bases to trimming and J lost 3 bases; unmatched junction nucleotides: 6. This CDR3 is built from 13 residues. Germline values: CDR1 GFQATS, CDR2 STVNSAI. The sequenced part of the CDR3 DNA is TGTGGTGTCAAACGGACAGGGGACTCCGACTACACC. This gives the protein CGVKRTGDSDYT. The full CDR3 reads CGVKRTGDSDYTF.

As for this clone: These gene names are mouse names. The CDR3 goes on 1 residue after the read ends, and that part is filled in from the germline J gene. The chain couples TRBV26 to TRBJ2-1; unclear D gene. Germline CDR1 reads KGHPV; CDR2 reads FQNQEV (reference sequence). The CDR3 has 14 residues. V was shortened by 3 bases and J by 0 bases, with 6 bases between the two germline ends. The CDR3 sequence: CASSLRVNYAEQFF. The sequenced part of the CDR3 DNA is TGTGCCAGCAGTCTTCGGGTTAACTATGCTGAGCAGTTC.

Regarding this clone: Genes and germline are mouse. Coverage ceases 1 residue before the CDR3 finishes, and the germline J gene fills in the end. V is TRBV13-1 and J is TRBJ1-2; no definite D call. The CDR3 runs to 14 residues. The V gene lost 1 base and the J gene lost 0 bases, with 7 bases spanning the gap. Germline V lookup: CDR1 NSHNY, CDR2 SYGAGN. The DNA read from the CDR3 is TGTGCCAGCAGTGATCTCAGTGCAAACTCCGACTACACC. Protein: CASSDLSANSDYT. The CDR3, in full, reads CASSDLSANSDYTF.

A word on this clone: Gene names are mouse gene names. The CDR3 DNA, read in part, is TGTGGTGCTTTAAAAGCAAACACAGAAGTCTTC. Translated: CGALKANTEVF. The entire CDR3 reads CGALKANTEVFF. This sequence joins TRBV20 and TRBJ1-1; D call uncertain. The read ends 1 residue before the CDR3 terminus; that terminus is restored from the germline J gene. Trimming removed 5 bases at V and 0 bases at J, with 7 bases between. The CDR3 totals 12 residues. Germline V gene sequence: CDR1 GFQATS, CDR2 STVNSAI.

As to this clone: Gene names follow the mouse nomenclature. With the read ending 1 residue before the CDR3 end, the germline J gene is used to fill in that end. The same CDR3 is also encoded by other DNA sequences in this sample. V usage is TRBV1 and J usage is TRBJ1-3; D not certain. The CDR3 consists of 15 residues. The germline V gene has CDR1 NSQYPW and CDR2 LRSPGD (reference sequence). V was trimmed by 1 base and J by 0 bases, leaving 7 bases between them. The DNA read from the CDR3 is TGCACCTGCAGTGCAGCACAAAATTCTGGAAATACGCTCTAT. This encodes CTCSAAQNSGNTLY. The entire CDR3 protein reads CTCSAAQNSGNTLYF.

Worth noting for this clone: The gene symbols are mouse symbols. Sequencing ends 1 residue short of the CDR3 end; the germline J gene provides the rest. The V call is TRBV13-3, the J call TRBJ2-2; D not certain. There are 14 residues in the CDR3. Trimming removed 0 bases at V and 0 bases at J, with 3 bases between. Germline loops: CDR1 NNHDY, CDR2 SYVADS. CDR3: CASSDDPNTGQLYF. The part of the CDR3 DNA that was read is TGTGCCAGCAGTGATGACCCAAACACCGGGCAGCTCTAC.

Turning to this clone: Gene names refer to mouse genes. The read stops 1 residue short of the end of the CDR3; the missing end is completed from the germline J gene. The V gene is TRBV12-1, the J gene TRBJ2-1; D is uncertain. V was shortened by 2 bases and J by 1 base, with 8 bases between the two germline ends. Germline loops: CDR1 SGHSN, CDR2 HYEKVE. This CDR3 contains 14 residues. The CDR3 here is CASSPGRNYAEQFF. The part of the CDR3 DNA that was read is TGTGCCAGCTCTCCTGGACGGAACTATGCTGAGCAGTTC. Together with reference TRBV12-1 and TRBJ2-1, the CDR3 gives the full variable domain: DSGVVQSPRHIIKEKGGRSVLTCIPISGHSNVVWYQQTLGKELKFLIQHYEKVERDKGFLPSRFSVQQFDDYHSEMNMSALELEDSAMYFCASSPGRNYAEQFFGPGTRLTVL.

A few counts support this clone. Gene names are mouse gene names. The read is 1 residue too short to cover the CDR3 end, so that end is filled in from the germline J gene. The gene calls are TRBV1 and TRBJ2-7; 7 nucleotides agree with TRBD1. Trimming removed 0 bases from V and 1 base from J; junction bases left unmatched: 6. CDR1 and CDR2 (germline): NSQYPW, LRSPGD (reference sequence). The CDR3 has 16 amino acids. The CDR3 bases that were read are TGCACCTGCAGTGCAGATCCCCGGGACAGATCCTATGAACAGTAC. Its protein product is CTCSADPRDRSYEQY. The full CDR3 sequence reads CTCSADPRDRSYEQYF.

Of note for this clone: Gene names follow the mouse nomenclature. The read stops 1 residue short of the end of the CDR3; the missing end is completed from the germline J gene. The rearrangement uses TRBV5 and TRBJ2-3; 8 nucleotides align to TRBD2. The CDR3 is 16 amino acids. The V and J ends lost 1 base and 0 bases, in that order; junction bases with no gene match: 3. Germline lookup yields CDR1 LGHNA and CDR2 YNLKQL (reference sequence). CDR3 DNA, as far as it was read: TGTGCCAGCAGCCAAGGGACTGGGTCTAGTGCAGAAACGCTGTAT. This gives the protein CASSQGTGSSAETLY. The entire CDR3 reads CASSQGTGSSAETLYF.

This clone has only a few counts. The genes are named according to mouse. Read data end 1 residue before the CDR3 end; the end is taken from the germline J gene. This chain uses TRBV13-2 with TRBJ1-5, with D perhaps matching TRBD1 (6 bases). V was clipped by 5 bases and J by 0 bases, with 12 bases between them. CDR1 NNHNN and CDR2 SYGAGS come from the germline V gene (reference sequence). The CDR3 runs to 15 residues. Incomplete CDR3 DNA: TGTGCCAGCGGCCCCGGGACAATTAACAACCAGGCTCCGCTT. Residues: CASGPGTINNQAPL. The entire CDR3 reads CASGPGTINNQAPLF.

A note on this clone: The genes are named according to mouse. The read falls 1 residue short of the CDR3 end, and the missing part is taken from the germline J gene. This sequence joins TRBV13-2 and TRBJ2-1; D remains unclear. The ends were cut back, 0 bases at V and 4 bases at J, with 8 bases in the middle. Germline V CDR1 and CDR2: NNHNN, SYGAGS (reference sequence). The CDR3 is 14 residues long. The covered CDR3 bases are TGTGCCAGCGGTGATGGGGCACAATATGCTGAGCAGTTC. It translates to CASGDGAQYAEQF. The whole CDR3 protein is CASGDGAQYAEQFF.

In the case of this clone: Mouse germline and gene names are used. The read halts 1 residue ahead of the CDR3 end, with the missing end drawn from the germline J gene. This chain uses TRBV2 with TRBJ1-3; 7 bases fit TRBD1. Germline-derived CDR1 and CDR2 are LGHNA and YSYQKL. The CDR3 totals 15 residues. V was pared by 2 bases and J by 3 bases, with 4 bases of the junction left unmatched. CDR3 protein: CASSQISGGGNTLYF. The DNA read from the CDR3 is TGTGCCAGCAGCCAAATCTCAGGGGGTGGAAATACGCTCTAT. Full variable domain (outside the CDR3, taken from reference TRBV2 and TRBJ1-3): DPKIIQKPKYLVAVTGSEKILICEQYLGHNAMYWYRQSAKKPLEFMFSYSYQKLMDNQTASSRFQPQSSKKNHLDLQITALKPDDSATYFCASSQISGGGNTLYFGEGSRLIVV.

A few counts support this clone. Gene names are mouse gene names. The sequence runs out 1 residue before the end of the CDR3; the remainder is reconstructed from the germline J gene. The chain couples TRBV13-2 to TRBJ2-7; TRBD2 is a possible D gene (6 bases). This CDR3 comprises 12 residues. Germline CDR1 and CDR2: NNHNN and SYGAGS (reference sequence). The ends were cut back, 3 bases at V and 4 bases at J, with 8 bases in the middle. CDR3 DNA (partial): TGTGCCAGCGGTGTTGGGGGATATGAACAGTAC. It yields the protein CASGVGGYEQY. The entire CDR3 sequence reads CASGVGGYEQYF.

For this clone: The gene symbols are mouse symbols. The CDR3 extends 1 residue past the end of the read, so its final part is completed from the germline J gene. The genes are TRBV20 and TRBJ1-5; no clear D gene. From germline, CDR1 is GFQATS and CDR2 STVNSAI. The CDR3 covers 9 residues. The V end was cut by 3 bases, the J end by 9 bases, with 3 bases between. CDR3 DNA, as far as it was read: TGTGGTGCTAGCGGGGCTCCGCTT. It encodes CGASGAPL. The whole CDR3 region reads CGASGAPLF.

This clone was observed a handful of times. Mouse names are used for the genes. Read coverage stops 1 residue before the CDR3 terminus; the germline J gene supplies the remainder. The chain links TRBV13-3 to TRBJ2-7, with 8 bases aligning to TRBD1. The CDR3 runs 13 residues. CDR1 is NNHDY and CDR2 is SYVADS in the germline V gene. The junction had 1 base not matched to a gene; V was cut back by 2 bases and J by 3 bases. CDR3 amino acids: CASSETGDYEQYF. CDR3 bases read: TGTGCCAGCAGTGAGACAGGGGACTATGAACAGTAC.

On this clone itself: Genes here carry mouse names. Read coverage stops 1 residue before the CDR3 terminus; the germline J gene supplies the remainder. The chain links TRBV12-1 to TRBJ2-1, with 8 bases identical to TRBD2. There are 15 residues in the CDR3. Germline-derived CDR1 and CDR2 are SGHSN and HYEKVE. V lost 4 bases and J lost 1; bases outside the gene matches: 5. The part of the CDR3 DNA that was read is TGTGCCAGCTCCCAACTGGGGGCCAACTATGCTGAGCAGTTC. Its translation is CASSQLGANYAEQF. The full CDR3 is CASSQLGANYAEQFF.

A remark on this clone: Mouse germline and gene names are used. The DNA ends 1 residue before the CDR3 does, and the rest of the CDR3 is filled in from the germline J gene. The chain recombines TRBV19 with TRBJ1-3; D remains ambiguous. The CDR3 is 14 residues long. CDR1 FNHDT and CDR2 SITEND come from the germline V gene (reference sequence). Deletions cut 4 bases from V and 0 bases from J, with 8 bases between. CDR3 DNA, as far as it was read: TGTGCCAGCAGTCTGGGTCCTTCTGGAAATACGCTCTAT. Translation gives CASSLGPSGNTLY. The entire CDR3 protein is CASSLGPSGNTLYF.

This clone was detected once. Genes and germline come from the mouse. The read finishes 1 residue shy of the CDR3 end, and the germline J gene is used to complete it. This chain links TRBV5 with TRBJ2-5; 7 bases are a match to TRBD1. In germline, CDR1 is LGHNA, CDR2 YNLKQL (reference sequence). The trim removed 4 bases at V and 4 bases at J, leaving 5 bases unmatched. This CDR3 is built from 14 residues. Incomplete CDR3 DNA: TGTGCCAGCAGCCCCCACCAGGGGGAAGACACCCAGTAC. Translating gives CASSPHQGEDTQY. The complete CDR3 sequence is CASSPHQGEDTQYF.

Regarding this clone: The gene symbols are mouse symbols. The read gets to within 1 residue of the CDR3 end, and the germline J gene fills in the rest. The gene calls are TRBV15 and TRBJ2-5; 7 bases agree with TRBD1. Germline CDR1 reads SGHND; CDR2 reads FRSKSL. V lost 6 bases, J lost 1 base, and 4 bases stayed unmatched. The CDR3 loop spans 14 amino acids. Incomplete CDR3 DNA: TGTGCCAGCAGCTCCGGGACAGACCAAGACACCCAGTAC. Amino acid sequence: CASSSGTDQDTQY. The CDR3 reads in full as CASSSGTDQDTQYF.

This clone has a single count. All gene names here are mouse names. The CDR3 end falls 1 residue outside the read, so it is completed with the germline J gene. The V gene is TRBV2, the J gene TRBJ2-1, with 9 positions matching TRBD2. Looked up from germline, CDR1 is LGHNA and CDR2 is YSYQKL. CDR3 length: 15 amino acids. The V segment lost 1 base and the J segment 3 bases; nucleotides outside the gene matches: 1. CDR3 bases read: TGTGCCAGCAGCCAAGGACTGGGGGTCTATGCTGAGCAGTTC. Translation: CASSQGLGVYAEQF. The CDR3 as a whole reads CASSQGLGVYAEQFF.

Details on this clone: Gene names and germline refer to mouse. The read terminates 1 residue ahead of where the CDR3 ends, so the germline J gene completes it. J is TRBJ1-2 and V is TRBV12-2; D remains ambiguous. The CDR3 is 13 residues long. CDR1 SGHLS and CDR2 HYDKME come from the germline V gene. Trimming took off 2 bases at V and 0 bases at J, with 6 bases between the two ends. Incomplete CDR3 DNA: TGTGCCAGCTCTCCCGCCTCAAACTCCGACTACACC. This gives the protein CASSPASNSDYT. The whole CDR3 region reads CASSPASNSDYTF. The full variable domain, its missing parts supplied by reference TRBV12-2 and TRBJ1-2, is NSGVVQSPRYIIKGKGERSILKCIPISGHLSVAWYQQTQGQELKFFIQHYDKMERDKGNLPSRFSVQQFDDYHSEMNMSALELEDSAVYFCASSPASNSDYTFGSGTRLLVI.

In regard to this clone: The genes and germline here are from mouse. The read falls 1 residue short of the CDR3 end, and the missing part is taken from the germline J gene. The chain uses TRBV13-3 and TRBJ1-4, with D possibly TRBD1 on 5 matching bases. Trimming took off 0 bases at V and 4 bases at J, with 13 bases between the two ends. The CDR3 is 16 amino acids. CDR1 and CDR2 from the germline V gene are NNHDY and SYVADS. The part of the CDR3 DNA that was read is TGTGCCAGCAGTGATGCATCGGGGGAGATCAACGAAAGATTATTT. It encodes CASSDASGEINERLF. The entire CDR3 sequence reads CASSDASGEINERLFF.

Comments on this clone: The genes are named according to mouse. The read falls 1 residue short of the CDR3 end, and the missing part is taken from the germline J gene. This rearrangement joins TRBV2 to TRBJ2-1; possible D gene TRBD2, 6 bases. Germline CDR1 LGHNA, CDR2 YSYQKL. The V and J ends lost 1 base and 1 base respectively, with 8 bases between them. The CDR3 contains 15 residues. Partial CDR3 DNA: TGTGCCAGCAGCCAAGCCGGACTGAACTATGCTGAGCAGTTC. Translation: CASSQAGLNYAEQF. The CDR3, in full, reads CASSQAGLNYAEQFF.

On this clone: Gene names follow the mouse nomenclature. Read coverage stops 1 residue before the CDR3 terminus; the germline J gene supplies the remainder. The chain uses TRBV13-1 and TRBJ1-6; D perhaps matches TRBD1 (6 bases). TRBJ1-6 counts as an open reading frame of uncertain function. V lost 3 bases and J lost 1, with 11 bases in between. CDR1 and CDR2 (germline): NSHNY, SYGAGN. The length of the CDR3 is 16 residues. The CDR3 DNA, read in part, is TGTGCCAGCAGTGGACGGCAGGGGTCCTATAATTCGCCCCTCTAC. It specifies CASSGRQGSYNSPLY. The whole CDR3 is CASSGRQGSYNSPLYF.

Concerning this clone itself: Each gene name is a mouse one. The read falls 1 residue short of the CDR3 end, and the missing part is taken from the germline J gene. The chain employs TRBV16 and TRBJ1-5; 8 bases align to TRBD1. CDR3 size: 17 residues. The J segment lost 0 bases and the V segment lost 0 bases, leaving 4 bases of the junction unmatched. CDR1 and CDR2 (germline): SGHSA, FRNQAP. The CDR3 sequence: CASSLDGDRYNNQAPLF. Incomplete CDR3 DNA: TGTGCAAGCAGCTTAGATGGGGACAGGTATAACAACCAGGCTCCGCTT.

In the case of this clone: Gene names and germline match the mouse. The CDR3 spells CASSPGGAREQYF. The CDR3 bases that were read are TGTGCCAGCTCCCCTGGGGGGGCGCGTGAACAGTAC. The chain joins TRBV12-1 to TRBJ2-7; TRBD2 matches 10 bases. The read stops 1 residue short of the end of the CDR3; the missing end is completed from the germline J gene. Germline CDR1 is SGHSN and CDR2 is HYEKVE. V shed 4 bases and J 6 bases; nucleotides not matched to a gene: 5. There are 13 residues in the CDR3.

Concerning this clone: The germline and genes are mouse ones. The sequence runs out 1 residue before the end of the CDR3; the remainder is reconstructed from the germline J gene. The chain carries TRBV26 and TRBJ2-5; D remains ambiguous. The germline gives CDR1 KGHPV, CDR2 FQNQEV (reference sequence). Trimming took off 7 bases at V and 2 bases at J, with 10 bases between the two ends. The CDR3 sequence is 13 residues long. The chain's CDR3 is CASTPEFQDTQYF. The covered CDR3 bases are TGTGCCAGCACCCCTGAGTTCCAAGACACCCAGTAC.